This TCR beta chain was sequenced during a study of blood T cell repertoires in COVID-19. About the research overall: COVID-19 samples collected from the United States, Italy and Spain covered acute and convalescent phases. Nucleic acid was either cDNA or gDNA, and it came from T cells, B-cell-depleted T cells, or PBMCs.

As handled by the study authors: Amplification of reference gene primers provided the estimated nucleated cell counts. Profiled with immunoSEQ multiplex PCR; TCRdb holds only in-frame clones, not every one. The V and J calls and clone size come from that table; D and trimming were worked out from the DNA. This table holds about 37,000 clones, roughly 86% found once. V dropped 6 bases and J dropped 4; count of bases not matched to a gene: 6. This CDR3 is built from 15 residues. CDR1 is LNHDA, CDR2 SQIVND, per germline (reference sequence). This chain connects TRBV19 to TRBJ2-2; 9 bases line up with TRBD1. The sequence derives from a man aged 70 or older with acute or convalescent COVID-19. The sequencing sample was made of peripheral blood. DNA for the CDR3: TGTGCCAGTAGGCAGACAGGGGGGGGCACCGGGGAGCTGTTTTTT. Its translation: CASRQTGGGTGELFF. Filled out from reference TRBV19 and TRBJ2-2, the complete variable domain reads DGGITQSPKYLFRKEGQNVTLSCEQNLNHDAMYWYRQDPGQGLRLIYYSQIVNDFQKGDIAEGYSVSREKKESFPLTVTSAQKNPTAFYLCASRQTGGGTGELFFGEGSRLTVL.